The 9 T cell receptor beta chains reported below all come from one sample, sequenced in a study of a mutant IDH1 vaccine in newly diagnosed glioma. The antigens these receptors bind are not known. Measured with immunoSEQ multiplex PCR; TCRdb has only the in-frame clones, and not every one. The profile shows about 56,000 clones, 85% to 90% of them singletons. The time point was: week 35, safety follow-up. What each vaccine dose contained was 300 ug of mutant IDH1 20-mer peptide, accompanied by topical imiquimod. This sample comprised PBMCs, obtained from a glioma patient whose treatment included an IDH1 peptide vaccine. These receptors were obtained from a man aged 35 to 55 with glioma.

This rearrangement joins TRBV7-6 to TRBJ2-4; D is uncertain. Trimming removed 5 bases from V and 6 bases from J, with 23 bases in between. Germline CDR1 is SGHVS and CDR2 is FNYEAQ. This CDR3 comprises 17 residues. CDR3 DNA sequence: TGTGCCAGCAGCCCTGGTCACCGCTCGGCGACGGGAAACATTCAGTACTTC. This translates into CASSPGHRSATGNIQYF.

J is TRBJ1-1 and V is TRBV10-3, with D perhaps matching TRBD1 (5 bases). The CDR3 loop spans 15 amino acids. Between the trimmed V and J ends, which lost 0 bases and 8 bases, there was a span of 16 bases. Germline V CDR1 and CDR2: ENHRY, SYGVKD. As DNA, the CDR3 is TGTGCCATCAGTGAGTCGGTCCGGGGCTGGGAAGAAGCTTTCTTT. This gives the protein CAISESVRGWEEAFF.

This clone was seen only a few times. The chain recombines TRBV7-6 with TRBJ2-5; D gene ambiguous. Germline CDR1 SGHVS, CDR2 FNYEAQ. Trimming left V 2 bases short and J 7 bases short, with 5 bases between. This CDR3 has 11 residues. The chain's CDR3 is CASSLKATQYF. Written as DNA, the CDR3 is TGTGCCAGCAGCTTAAAAGCGACCCAGTACTTC.

A single count supports this clone. The J gene is TRBJ2-2, the V gene TRBV29-1; 10 bases are a match to TRBD2. V was pared by 6 bases and J by 4 bases, with 8 bases of the junction left unmatched. This CDR3 contains 15 residues. CDR1 and CDR2 (germline): SQVTM, ANQGSEA. In DNA form, the CDR3 reads TGCAGCGTATTACTAGCGGGGACCGTCACCGGGGAGCTGTTTTTT. The encoded protein is CSVLLAGTVTGELFF.

In this sample, this clone turned up a few times. The chain employs TRBV5-1 and TRBJ2-5; 7 bases are shared with TRBD1. V dropped 4 bases and J dropped 5; count of bases not matched to a gene: 5. CDR1 SGHRS and CDR2 YFSETQ come from the germline V gene. This CDR3 comprises 13 residues. CDR3 in amino acids: CASSMGQSETQYF. CDR3 nucleotides: TGCGCCAGCAGCATGGGACAGTCTGAGACCCAGTACTTC.

The CDR3 region is CASSQGYGYTF. The CDR3 DNA reads as TGTGCCAGCAGCCAGGGGTATGGCTACACCTTC. The chain uses TRBV6-5 and TRBJ1-2; tentative D call: TRBD1 (6 bases). CDR1 MNHEY and CDR2 SVGAGI come from the germline V gene. This CDR3 contains 11 residues. Trimming took 6 bases from V and 5 from J, leaving 7 bases between them.

CDR3 residues: CASTYRRSSYEQYF. Here the CDR3 DNA reads TGTGCCAGCACCTACCGACGGAGTTCCTACGAGCAGTACTTC. The rearrangement uses TRBV2 and TRBJ2-7; D not certain. From germline, CDR1 is SNHLY and CDR2 FYNNEI. This CDR3 has 14 amino acids. V was shortened by 7 bases and J by 1 base, with 14 bases between the two germline ends.

The rearrangement joins TRBV2 to TRBJ2-1; 10 bases match TRBD1. Germline CDR1 SNHLY, CDR2 FYNNEI. CDR3 length: 17 residues. The V gene end was trimmed by 1 base and the J gene end by 7 bases; junction bases not matched to a gene: 10. The CDR3 loop is CASSEGGWRTGGNEQFF. The CDR3 nucleotides are TGTGCCAGCAGTGAAGGGGGGTGGAGGACAGGGGGGAATGAGCAGTTCTTC.

V usage is TRBV4-1 and J usage is TRBJ2-2, with D tentatively TRBD2 (5 bases). Germline lookup yields CDR1 MGHRA and CDR2 YSYEKL. Between the trimmed V and J ends, which lost 7 bases and 2 bases, there was a span of 8 bases. This CDR3 has 13 residues. The CDR3 is CASNSGNTGELFF. The CDR3 DNA is TGCGCCAGCAATTCGGGAAACACCGGGGAGCTGTTTTTT.